Listed here are 20 T cell receptor beta chains from one sample, sequenced in a study of cytotoxic CD8 clonotypes in ibrutinib-treated CLL. The protocol was immunoSEQ multiplex PCR, while the TCRdb copy is restricted to in-frame clones and leaves out a portion. This table holds more than 300,000 clones, more than 65% found once. This specimen consisted of PBMCs, obtained before ibrutinib treatment. Every receptor here comes from a human donor with chronic lymphocytic leukemia.

The rearrangement joins TRBV15 to TRBJ2-7; D may be TRBD2 (6 bases). The CDR3 spans 14 residues. The V gene lost 5 bases and the J gene lost 0 bases, with 11 bases spanning the gap. Germline CDR1 and CDR2: LNHNV and YYDKDF (reference sequence). CDR3 loop: CATSFGGNSYEQYF. CDR3 bases: TGTGCCACCAGCTTTGGCGGGAACTCCTACGAGCAGTACTTC.

The chain combines TRBV4-3 with TRBJ1-2; 8 bases match TRBD1. The CDR3 covers 15 residues. The V gene end was trimmed by 4 bases and the J gene end by 4 bases; junction bases not matched to a gene: 8. The germline CDR1 and CDR2 sequences are LGHNA and YSLEER. The CDR3 sequence: CASSLNRGTSYGYTF. In DNA, the CDR3 is TGCGCCAGCAGCCTCAACAGGGGGACGAGCTATGGCTACACCTTC.

This clone has only one observation. The J gene is TRBJ2-5, the V gene TRBV7-8; tentatively, D is TRBD1 (6 bases). Germline V lookup: CDR1 SGHVS, CDR2 FQNEAQ. Trimming shortened V by 10 bases and J by 5 bases, and 26 bases separated the two germline ends. The CDR3 runs to 16 residues. CDR3 residues: CATYRDRTQGFETQYF. The CDR3 DNA sequence: TGTGCCACCTACAGGGATCGAACCCAAGGGTTCGAGACCCAGTACTTC.

J is TRBJ2-7 and V is TRBV2, with 7 bases matching TRBD1. The CDR3 spans 12 residues. The V and J ends lost 7 bases and 4 bases, in that order; junction bases with no gene match: 4. Germline V gene data show CDR1 as SNHLY and CDR2 as FYNNEI. CDR3 in amino acids: CASIGTAYEQYF. The CDR3 DNA reads as TGTGCCAGCATCGGGACAGCTTACGAGCAGTACTTC.

This clone was detected only a few times. This chain uses TRBV10-1 with TRBJ2-7; a possible D gene is TRBD1 (5 bases). CDR1 is WNHNN and CDR2 is SYGVQD in the germline V gene (reference sequence). The V end lost 10 bases, the J end lost 2 bases, and 15 bases lay between the germline ends. There are 13 residues in the CDR3. This chain's CDR3 is CATRTLGTYEQYF. CDR3 DNA: TGCGCCACCAGGACACTGGGAACCTACGAGCAGTACTTC.

The chain is built from TRBV10-1 and TRBJ1-1; no clear D. In germline, CDR1 is WNHNN, CDR2 SYGVQD (reference sequence). The CDR3 loop spans 13 amino acids. Trimming took 7 bases from V and 1 from J, leaving 10 bases between them. In nucleotides, the CDR3 is TGCGCCAGCACCCCCGAGGGGAACACTGAAGCTTTCTTT. This codes for CASTPEGNTEAFF.

This chain uses TRBV6-5 with TRBJ2-1; 8 nucleotides align to TRBD1. There are 15 residues in the CDR3. V was clipped by 5 bases and J by 4 bases; unmatched bases: 7. From germline, CDR1 is MNHEY and CDR2 SVGAGI. CDR3 amino acids: CASSHRQGLYNEQFF. The CDR3, as DNA: TGTGCCAGCAGTCATCGACAGGGGTTGTACAATGAGCAGTTCTTC.

The V call is TRBV6-5, the J call TRBJ2-3, with D perhaps assigned TRBD1 or TRBD2 (5 bases each). The germline V and J ends were trimmed by 1 base and 0 bases, with 8 bases remaining between them. This CDR3 has 15 residues. CDR1 MNHEY and CDR2 SVGAGI come from the germline V gene. The chain's CDR3 is CASSYLGESTDTQYF. CDR3 in DNA: TGTGCCAGCAGTTACTTGGGGGAGAGCACAGATACGCAGTATTTT.

The V and J genes are TRBV5-1 and TRBJ2-1; D perhaps matches TRBD2 (5 bases). Trimming took 0 bases from V and 1 from J, leaving 11 bases between them. Germline V gene data show CDR1 as SGHRS and CDR2 as YFSETQ. This CDR3 is 16 amino acids long. In DNA form, the CDR3 reads TGCGCCAGCAGCTTGGTCCTAGCTCGGTCCTACAATGAGCAGTTCTTC. It is translated as CASSLVLARSYNEQFF. Supplemented by reference TRBV5-1 and TRBJ2-1, the full variable domain reads KAGVTQTPRYLIKTRGQQVTLSCSPISGHRSVSWYQQTPGQGLQFLFEYFSETQRNKGNFPGRFSGRQFSNSRSEMNVSTLELGDSALYLCASSLVLARSYNEQFFGPGTRLTVL.

J is TRBJ2-5 and V is TRBV29-1; a possible D gene is TRBD2 (6 bases). Trimming left V 3 bases short and J 2 bases short, with 16 bases between. Germline V lookup: CDR1 SQVTM, CDR2 ANQGSEA. The CDR3 covers 15 residues. CDR3 DNA: TGCAGCGTTGAGGATCGGGGGAGCGGTCAAGAGACCCAGTACTTC. Encoded protein: CSVEDRGSGQETQYF.

A remark on this clone: The sample carries other DNA sequences with the same CDR3. The CDR3 coding sequence is TGTGCCACCAGCAGAGATCGGTACAATGAGCAGTTCTTC. This encodes CATSRDRYNEQFF. The rearrangement uses TRBV15 and TRBJ2-1; D gene unclear. This CDR3 comprises 13 residues. Germline values: CDR1 LNHNV, CDR2 YYDKDF (reference sequence). Trimming removed 0 bases at V and 4 bases at J, with 4 bases between.

CDR3 loop: CASRTGLAAYEQYF. Here the CDR3 DNA reads TGTGCCAGCAGGACAGGACTAGCGGCCTACGAGCAGTACTTC. V is TRBV28 and J is TRBJ2-7, with 10 positions matching TRBD2. CDR3 size: 14 residues. From germline, CDR1 is MDHEN and CDR2 SYDVKM. With V trimmed by 6 bases and J by 2 bases, 4 bases remained unmatched.

This clone was counted a few times. The chain recombines TRBV25-1 with TRBJ2-7; a weak D match, TRBD2 (6 bases). This CDR3 has 12 residues. From germline, CDR1 is MGHDK and CDR2 SYGVNS. V was trimmed by 6 bases and J by 2 bases, leaving 8 bases between them. The CDR3 reads CASRGGTYEQYF. Here the CDR3 DNA reads TGTGCCAGCAGGGGAGGTACCTACGAGCAGTACTTC.

This clone was picked up one time. V usage is TRBV6-5 and J usage is TRBJ2-1; D possibly corresponds to TRBD2 (5 bases). V was shortened by 0 bases and J by 4 bases, with 13 bases between the two germline ends. The CDR3 runs to 16 residues. CDR1 is MNHEY, CDR2 SVGAGI, per germline. The CDR3 region is CASSYSVARSYNEQFF. The CDR3 DNA reads TGTGCCAGCAGTTACTCGGTAGCGAGGAGTTACAATGAGCAGTTCTTC.

The table lists this clone with a few counts. The J gene is TRBJ2-7, the V gene TRBV5-6; D ambiguous. This CDR3 spans 14 amino acids. Germline CDR1 SGHDT, CDR2 YYEEEE. V lost 1 base to trimming and J lost 3 bases, with 11 bases between them. For the CDR3, the DNA is TGTGCCAGCAGCTTGACCAAAACTGGCTACGAGCAGTACTTC. Protein: CASSLTKTGYEQYF.

This chain joins TRBV7-6 and TRBJ2-2; 11 bases fit TRBD2. Germline CDR1 is SGHVS and CDR2 is FNYEAQ. The CDR3 is 19 residues long. The J segment lost 1 base and the V segment lost 2 bases, leaving 9 bases of the junction unmatched. The CDR3 loop is CASSLSFLAGGKNTGELFF. CDR3 nucleotides: TGTGCCAGCAGCTTAAGCTTTCTAGCGGGAGGAAAGAACACCGGGGAGCTGTTTTTT.

The chain links TRBV5-4 to TRBJ2-1, with D unresolved. Germline CDR1 is SGHNT and CDR2 is YYREEE (reference sequence). With 0 bases removed from V and 5 bases from J, the gap between germline ends came to 9 bases. The CDR3 is 14 amino acids. The CDR3 bases are TGTGCCAGCAGCTTGGTTCCATTAGACAATGAGCAGTTCTTC. Amino acids: CASSLVPLDNEQFF.

J is TRBJ2-1 and V is TRBV4-3; 8 bases align to TRBD2. This CDR3 has 14 amino acids. Germline V gene data show CDR1 as LGHNA and CDR2 as YSLEER. V shed 3 bases and J 8 bases; nucleotides not matched to a gene: 6. The CDR3 DNA sequence: TGCGCCAGCAGCCACCTAGCGGGTGCCGATGAGCAGTTCTTC. Translation: CASSHLAGADEQFF.

The chain combines TRBV30 with TRBJ2-7; D possibly corresponds to TRBD1 (6 bases). Trimming removed 3 bases from V and 2 bases from J, with 26 bases in between. The V gene's germline CDR1 is GTSNPN and CDR2 SVGIG (reference sequence). The CDR3 length is 18 residues. CDR3 sequence reads: CAWRVFYRDTGFTYEQYF. Written as DNA, the CDR3 is TGTGCCTGGAGGGTCTTCTACCGGGACACCGGTTTTACCTACGAGCAGTACTTC.

This chain links TRBV7-2 with TRBJ1-2; 8 positions match TRBD1. The trim removed 5 bases at V and 3 bases at J, leaving 11 bases unmatched. The CDR3 is made up of 16 amino acids. Germline V gene data show CDR1 as SGHTA and CDR2 as FQGNSA. CDR3 sequence (DNA): TGTGCCAGCAGCGGAGGGGTCACAGGGGGTCACTATGGCTACACCTTC. Its translation is CASSGGVTGGHYGYTF.